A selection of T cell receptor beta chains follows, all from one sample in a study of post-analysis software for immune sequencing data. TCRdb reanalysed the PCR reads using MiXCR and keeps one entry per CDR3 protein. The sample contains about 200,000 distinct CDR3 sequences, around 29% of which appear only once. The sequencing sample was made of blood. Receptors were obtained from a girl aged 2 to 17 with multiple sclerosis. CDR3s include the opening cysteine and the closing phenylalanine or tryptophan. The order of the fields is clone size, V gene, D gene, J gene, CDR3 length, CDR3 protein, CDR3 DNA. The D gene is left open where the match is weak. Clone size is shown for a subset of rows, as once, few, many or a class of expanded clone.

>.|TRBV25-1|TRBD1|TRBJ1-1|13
CASSEQGETEAFF
TGTGCCAGCAGTGAACAGGGGGAAACTGAAGCTTTCTTT
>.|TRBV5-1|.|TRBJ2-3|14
CASSLDSSTDTQYF
TGCGCCAGCAGCTTGGACTCTAGCACAGATACGCAGTATTTT
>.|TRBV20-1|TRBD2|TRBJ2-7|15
CSARTGTSGLGEQYF
TGCAGTGCTAGGACCGGGACTAGCGGATTGGGGGAGCAGTACTTC
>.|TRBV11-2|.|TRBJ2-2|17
CASSSGRTVKDTGELFF
TGTGCCAGCAGCTCAGGCAGGACAGTAAAGGACACCGGGGAGCTGTTTTTT
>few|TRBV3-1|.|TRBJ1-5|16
CASSQSIRQDNQPQHF
TGTGCCAGCAGCCAAAGCATCCGACAGGACAATCAGCCCCAGCATTTT
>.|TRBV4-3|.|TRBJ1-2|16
CASSQSWPRQSDGYTF
TGCGCCAGCAGCCAATCGTGGCCGCGACAGAGCGATGGCTACACCTTC
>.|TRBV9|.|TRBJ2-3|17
CASSVATLGAGTDTQYF
TGTGCCAGCAGCGTAGCTACGCTGGGGGCGGGCACAGATACGCAGTATTTT
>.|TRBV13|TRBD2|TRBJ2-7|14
CASSRRLAACEQYF
TGTGCCAGCAGCCGAAGACTAGCGGCGTGCGAGCAGTACTTC
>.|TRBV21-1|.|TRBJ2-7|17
CASSKEGIGQGSYEQYF
TGTGCCAGCAGCAAAGAGGGGATTGGGCAGGGGAGCTACGAGCAGTACTTC
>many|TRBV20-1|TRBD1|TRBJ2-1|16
CSANTHRGRSYNEQFF
TGCAGTGCTAATACGCACAGGGGGCGCTCCTACAATGAGCAGTTCTTC
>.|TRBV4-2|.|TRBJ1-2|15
CASSRDQGMDYGYTF
TGTGCCAGCAGCCGGGACCAGGGGATGGACTATGGCTACACCTTC